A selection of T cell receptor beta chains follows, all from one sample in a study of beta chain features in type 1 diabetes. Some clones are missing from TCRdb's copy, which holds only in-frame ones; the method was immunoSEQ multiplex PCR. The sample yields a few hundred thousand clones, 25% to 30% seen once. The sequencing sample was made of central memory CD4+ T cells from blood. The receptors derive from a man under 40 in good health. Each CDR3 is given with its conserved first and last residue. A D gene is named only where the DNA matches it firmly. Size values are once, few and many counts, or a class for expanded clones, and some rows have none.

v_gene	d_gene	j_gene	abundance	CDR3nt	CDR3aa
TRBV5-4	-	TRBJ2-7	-	TGTGCCAGCAGCTTAGATCCGACCTACGAGCAGTACTTC	CASSLDPTYEQYF
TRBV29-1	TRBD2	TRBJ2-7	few	TGCAGCGCCATTCCGGGACTAGCGGGGCACGAGCAGTACTTC	CSAIPGLAGHEQYF
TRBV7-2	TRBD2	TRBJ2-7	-	TGTGCCAGCAGCTTAGCGGCGGGAGGGAGCGAGCAGTACTTC	CASSLAAGGSEQYF
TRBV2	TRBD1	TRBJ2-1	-	TGTGCCAGCAGACGACAGGGGGTATCCTACAATGAGCAGTTCTTC	CASRRQGVSYNEQFF
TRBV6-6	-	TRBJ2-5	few	TGTGCCAGCAGGACGGAGACCCAGTACTTC	CASRTETQYF
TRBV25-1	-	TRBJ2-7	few	TGTGCCAGCAGTCAGGGAACCTACGAGCAGTACTTC	CASSQGTYEQYF
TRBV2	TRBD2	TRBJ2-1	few	TGTGCCAGCAGGGCCGGGACTAGCGGGAGGGTTGAGCAGTTCTTC	CASRAGTSGRVEQFF
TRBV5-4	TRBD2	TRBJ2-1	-	TGTGCCAGCAGCTTAGGTAGTAGCGGGGGCAATGAGCAGTTCTTC	CASSLGSSGGNEQFF
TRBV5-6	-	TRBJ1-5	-	TGTGCCAGCAGCTTGGCACAGCTCAATCAGCCCCAGCATTTT	CASSLAQLNQPQHF
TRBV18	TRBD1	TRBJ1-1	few	TGTGCCAGTACAGGGGGCCGGAACACTGAAGCTTTCTTT	CASTGGRNTEAFF
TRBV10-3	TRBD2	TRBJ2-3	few	TGTGCCATCAGGCCGGGACTAGCGGGAGGCACAGATACGCAGTATTTT	CAIRPGLAGGTDTQYF
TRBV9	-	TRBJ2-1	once	TGTGCCAGCAGCGTAGATCACGGCAATGAGCAGTTCTTC	CASSVDHGNEQFF
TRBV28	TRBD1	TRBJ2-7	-	TGTGCCAGCAGTTTAGCCGGGACAGGGGAAATGGAGCAGTACTTC	CASSLAGTGEMEQYF
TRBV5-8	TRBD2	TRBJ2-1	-	TGTGCCAGCAGCTTGGACCTCGCGGGGGGGAAATTTGAGCAGTTCTTC	CASSLDLAGGKFEQFF
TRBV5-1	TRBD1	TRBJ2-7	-	TGCGCCAGCAGCTTGGAGACAGGGAGAACCTACGAGCAGTACTTC	CASSLETGRTYEQYF
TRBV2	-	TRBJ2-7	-	TGTGCCAGCAGTGCGGGACAACAAAGTGTGCAGTACTTC	CASSAGQQSVQYF
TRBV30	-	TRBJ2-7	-	TGTGCCTCCGACGGGGGCCGCTACGAGCAGTACTTC	CASDGGRYEQYF
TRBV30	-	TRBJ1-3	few	TGTGCCTGGAGTGTAACGTGGTCTGGAAACACCATATATTTT	CAWSVTWSGNTIYF
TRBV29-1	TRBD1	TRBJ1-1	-	TGCAGCGCCCCTAAACCAGGGGGTTGGTACACTGAAGCTTTCTTT	CSAPKPGGWYTEAFF
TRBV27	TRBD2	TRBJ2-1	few	TGTGCCAGCAGTTTATATGGGACTAGCGGGAGGAGGGCCTACAATGAGCAGTTCTTC	CASSLYGTSGRRAYNEQFF
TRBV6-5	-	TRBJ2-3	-	TGTGCCAGCAGTCCGCAGTGGACTAGCACAGATACGCAGTATTTT	CASSPQWTSTDTQYF
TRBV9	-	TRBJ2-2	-	TGTGCCAGCACGGAGGGGGTGAAAACCGGGGAGCTGTTTTTT	CASTEGVKTGELFF
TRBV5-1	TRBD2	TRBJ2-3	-	TGCGCCAGCAGCCAAGGGACTAGCGGGAGTATCTCCACAGATACGCAGTATTTT	CASSQGTSGSISTDTQYF
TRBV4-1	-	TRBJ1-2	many	TGCGCCAGCAGCCCGGCCGGGACACGAGGGACTGGCTACACCTTC	CASSPAGTRGTGYTF
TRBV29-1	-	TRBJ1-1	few	TGCAGCGTTGAAGAGGTCCCTAACACTGAAGCTTTCTTT	CSVEEVPNTEAFF
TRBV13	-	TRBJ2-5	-	TGTGCCAGCAGCTCCAGGGGTAACCAAGAGACCCAGTACTTC	CASSSRGNQETQYF
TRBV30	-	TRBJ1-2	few	TGTGCCTGGACCCCACAGGTGAACTATGGCTACACCTTC	CAWTPQVNYGYTF
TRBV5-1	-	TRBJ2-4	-	TGCGCCAGCAGCTCCATTTCAGGGTCGGGGACCAAAAACATTCAGTACTTC	CASSSISGSGTKNIQYF
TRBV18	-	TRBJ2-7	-	TGTGCCAGCTCACAGGGGACTGGGGCCTCCTACGAGCAGTACTTC	CASSQGTGASYEQYF
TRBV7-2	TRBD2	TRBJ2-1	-	TGTGCCAGCAGCTCCCAAGCGGGAGCGGGATACAATGAGCAGTTCTTC	CASSSQAGAGYNEQFF
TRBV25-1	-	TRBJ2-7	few	TGTGCCAGCAGGCGGGATAAAACCTACGAGCAGTACTTC	CASRRDKTYEQYF
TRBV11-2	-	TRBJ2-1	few	TGTGCCAGCAGCAAAAACAATGAGCAGTTCTTC	CASSKNNEQFF
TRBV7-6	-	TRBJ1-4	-	TGTGCCAGCAGCTCACAAGGTGGGACTAATGAAAAACTGTTTTTT	CASSSQGGTNEKLFF
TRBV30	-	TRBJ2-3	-	TGTGCCTGGCAGGGGATAGCGGCAGATACGCAGTATTTT	CAWQGIAADTQYF
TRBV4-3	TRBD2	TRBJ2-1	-	TGCGCCAGCAGCCAAGATATGACTAGCGGGCGGCAGTTCTTC	CASSQDMTSGRQFF
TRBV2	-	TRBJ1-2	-	TGTGCCAGGCTACAGACCCCCTATGGCTACACCTTC	CARLQTPYGYTF
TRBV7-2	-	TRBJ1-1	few	TGTGCCAGCAGCCCGTACACTGAAGCTTTCTTT	CASSPYTEAFF
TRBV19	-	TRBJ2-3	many	TGTGCCAGTAGTGCCAGCGGCAGCACAGATACGCAGTATTTT	CASSASGSTDTQYF
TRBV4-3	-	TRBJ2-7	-	TGCGCCAGCAGCCAAGGCCGGGTCGGCGAGCAGTACTTC	CASSQGRVGEQYF
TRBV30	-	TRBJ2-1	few	TGTGCCTGGGACCTCAATAGCGCGACCAATGAGCAGTTCTTC	CAWDLNSATNEQFF
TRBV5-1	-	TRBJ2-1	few	TGCGCCAGCAGCTTGGGGGATAATGAGCAGTTCTTC	CASSLGDNEQFF
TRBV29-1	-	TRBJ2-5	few	TGCAGCGTTGCGGGTAATCAAGAGACCCAGTACTTC	CSVAGNQETQYF
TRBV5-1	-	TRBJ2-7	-	TGCGCCAGCAGCTTAAGTCCGGGGTACGAGCAGTACTTC	CASSLSPGYEQYF